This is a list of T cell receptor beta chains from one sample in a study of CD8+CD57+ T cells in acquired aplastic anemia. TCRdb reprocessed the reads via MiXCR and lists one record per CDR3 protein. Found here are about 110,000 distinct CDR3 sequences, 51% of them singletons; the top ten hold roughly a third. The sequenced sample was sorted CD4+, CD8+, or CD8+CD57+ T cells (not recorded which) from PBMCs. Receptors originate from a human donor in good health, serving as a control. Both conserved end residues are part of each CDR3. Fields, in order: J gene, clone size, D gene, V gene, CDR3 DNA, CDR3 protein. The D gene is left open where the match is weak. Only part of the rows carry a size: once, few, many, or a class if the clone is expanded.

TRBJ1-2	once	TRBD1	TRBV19	TGTGCCATGACGCGACAGGGGGCAAGGAGGGGCTACACCTTC	CAMTRQGARRGYTF
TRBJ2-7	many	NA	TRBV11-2	TGTGCCAGCAGCTTTCTCTCCTCTAAGGGCGAGCAGTACTTC	CASSFLSSKGEQYF
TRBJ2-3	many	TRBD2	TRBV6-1	TGTGCCAGCAGGCCGATAGCGGGGGGGGGAGATACGCAGTATTTT	CASRPIAGGGDTQYF
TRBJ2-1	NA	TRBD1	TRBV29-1	TGCAGCGCAACTACAGGGGGAAACAATGAGCAGTTCTTC	CSATTGGNNEQFF
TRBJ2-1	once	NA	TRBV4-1	TGCGCCAGCAGCCAAGATGAAGGCAGGGATGAGCAGTTCTTC	CASSQDEGRDEQFF
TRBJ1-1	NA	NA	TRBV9	TGTGCCAGCAGCTTCAGGTTGACGGGCACTGAAGCTTTCTTT	CASSFRLTGTEAFF
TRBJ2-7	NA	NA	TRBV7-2	TGTGCCAGCAGTTTTACAGAAACCTACGAGCAGTACTTC	CASSFTETYEQYF
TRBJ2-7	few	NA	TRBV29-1	TGCAGCGTTGTGGGGTCTGGGGGCTCAAGGGACGAGCAGTACTTC	CSVVGSGGSRDEQYF
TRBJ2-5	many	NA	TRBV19	TGTGCCAGTAGTCGACTAGGGGGGCAAGAGACCCAGTACTTC	CASSRLGGQETQYF
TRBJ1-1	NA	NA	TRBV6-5	TGTGCCAGCAGTTTGTCAGGCGCCGGGGACACTGAAGCTTTCTTT	CASSLSGAGDTEAFF
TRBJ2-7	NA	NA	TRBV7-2	TGTGCCAGCAGCGGGACCGGGGTGGTCGAGCAGTACTTC	CASSGTGVVEQYF
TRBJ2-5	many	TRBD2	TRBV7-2	TGTGCCAGCAGCCGAATAGCGGGGGGGCCGGAGACCCAGTACTTC	CASSRIAGGPETQYF
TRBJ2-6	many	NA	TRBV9	TGTGCCAGCAGCCCCCAGTCTGGGGCCAACGTCCTGACTTTC	CASSPQSGANVLTF
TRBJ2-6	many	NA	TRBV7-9	TGTGCCAGCAGCGCCCCGGTCTCTGGGGCCAACGTCCTGACTTTC	CASSAPVSGANVLTF
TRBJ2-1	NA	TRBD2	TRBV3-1	TGTGCCAGCAGCTTGGGACTAGCGGGAGGTAACGGCAATGAGCAGTTCTTC	CASSLGLAGGNGNEQFF
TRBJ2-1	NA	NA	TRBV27	TGTGCCAACAGTTTCAGTTTGGCCCAGGATCCCTACAATGAGCAGTTCTTC	CANSFSLAQDPYNEQFF
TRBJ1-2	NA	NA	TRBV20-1	TGCAGTGCTTTGACAGGCGTTTATGGCTACACCTTC	CSALTGVYGYTF
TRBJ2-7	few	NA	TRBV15	TGTGCCACTGGAGACCCCGCTTACGAGCAGTACTTC	CATGDPAYEQYF
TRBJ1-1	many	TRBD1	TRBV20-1	TGCAGTGCTCGTACAGGGGAAACACTCTACACTGAAGCTTTCTTT	CSARTGETLYTEAFF
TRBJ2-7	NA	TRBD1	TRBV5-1	TGCGCCAGCAGCTTCGGGACAGGCGACTACGTGCAGTACTTC	CASSFGTGDYVQYF
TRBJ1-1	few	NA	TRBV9	TGTGCCAGCAGCGTAGAGGGGACTGAAGCTTTCTTT	CASSVEGTEAFF
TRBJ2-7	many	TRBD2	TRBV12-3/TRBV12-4	TGTGCCAGCGTTGCGGGGGGTACCTACGAGCAGTACTTC	CASVAGGTYEQYF
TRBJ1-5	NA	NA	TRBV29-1	TGCAGCGTTGCCAGGGACGTCAATCAGCCCCAGCATTTT	CSVARDVNQPQHF
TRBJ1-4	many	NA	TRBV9	TGTGCCAGCAGCGCACCCCAAGGGGGGTACAATGAAAAACTGTTTTTT	CASSAPQGGYNEKLFF
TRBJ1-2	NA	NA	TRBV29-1	TGCAGCGCTTCCGAGGGGAGAGGCTACACCTTC	CSASEGRGYTF
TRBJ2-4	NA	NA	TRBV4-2	TGTGCCAGCAGCCAAGATCCTGGACAGCGAGCCGAAAACATTCAGTACTTC	CASSQDPGQRAENIQYF
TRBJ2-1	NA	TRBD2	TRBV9	TGTGCCAGCAGTGAAGGACTAGCGGGAGTGTGGGGGGTTAGGCATGAGCAGTTCTTC	CASSEGLAGVWGVRHEQFF
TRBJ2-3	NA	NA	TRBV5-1	TGCGCCAGCGGGGAGGCCACAGATACGCAGTATTTT	CASGEATDTQYF
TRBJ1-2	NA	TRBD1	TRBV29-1	TGCAGCGTTGACAGGGGGCCTGGCTACACCTTC	CSVDRGPGYTF
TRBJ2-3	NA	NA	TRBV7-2	TGTGCCAGCAGCTCCTTGAATACGCAGTATTTT	CASSSLNTQYF
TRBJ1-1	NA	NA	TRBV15	TGTGCCACCAGCTTTGGGTCCACTGAAGCTTTCTTT	CATSFGSTEAFF
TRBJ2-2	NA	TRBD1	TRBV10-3	TGTGCCATCAATAGGCACAGGGGGTCTCCCATGAACACCGGGGAGCTGTTTTTT	CAINRHRGSPMNTGELFF
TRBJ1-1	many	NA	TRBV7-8	TGTGCCAGCAGCCCCGGGGACACCCAGATGAACACTGAAGCTTTCTTT	CASSPGDTQMNTEAFF
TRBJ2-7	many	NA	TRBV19	TGTGCCAGTAGTGACGAGGGGCAGACCTACGAGCAGTACTTC	CASSDEGQTYEQYF
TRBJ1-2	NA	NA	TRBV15	TGTGCCACCAGCAGAGATAGGGCGGGTTGGGGCTACACCTTC	CATSRDRAGWGYTF
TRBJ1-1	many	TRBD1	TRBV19	TGTGCCAGTAGCGGGACAGGGGGAGTCACTGAAGCTTTCTTT	CASSGTGGVTEAFF
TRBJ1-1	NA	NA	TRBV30	TGTGCCTGGAGTGTACTGGGGGAGGACACTGAAGCTGTCTTT	CAWSVLGEDTEAVF
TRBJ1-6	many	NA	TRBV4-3	TGCGCCAGCAGCCAAGATTACAACTCCTATAATTCACCCCTCCACTTT	CASSQDYNSYNSPLHF
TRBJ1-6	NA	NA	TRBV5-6	TGTGCCAGCAGTTTGACTTACGATAATTCACCCCTCCACTTT	CASSLTYDNSPLHF
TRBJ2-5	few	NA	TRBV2	TGTGCCAGCAGACTCCGGGGCGTCGCGGAGACCCAGTACTTC	CASRLRGVAETQYF
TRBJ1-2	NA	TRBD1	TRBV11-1	TGTGCCAGCAGCTTGTCCGGGACAGGGGGCGATGGCTACACCTTC	CASSLSGTGGDGYTF
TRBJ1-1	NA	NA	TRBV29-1	TGCAGCGTTGAAGATGGGACCGCAGGGAGGCCTGAAGCTTTCTTT	CSVEDGTAGRPEAFF